A selection of T cell receptor beta chains follows, all from one sample in a study of Ad26.COV2.S vaccination and SARS-CoV-2 variants. Sequencing was performed with immunoSEQ multiplex PCR; in TCRdb, only in-frame clones are kept and a portion is missing. Altogether more than 300,000 clones are present, roughly 84% being singletons, with the ten largest covering 1.9%. Material: peripheral blood, obtained in a trial of Ad26.COV2.S vaccine versus placebo. The source of these receptors is a person aged 18-65 years who received the Ad26.COV2.S COVID-19 vaccine or a placebo. The CDR3 runs from the conserved cysteine through the conserved F or W. A D gene is named only where the DNA matches it firmly. For some rows the clone size is stated as once, few or many, or as a class when expanded; others skip it.

v_gene: TRBV18
abundance: NA
d_gene: NA
j_gene: TRBJ2-3
CDR3nt: TGTGCCAGCTCACCCGGTGGGGTCGATACGCAGTATTTT
CDR3aa: CASSPGGVDTQYF

v_gene: TRBV18
abundance: few
d_gene: NA
j_gene: TRBJ2-2
CDR3nt: TGTGCCAGCTCACCTGACTCCCCCGGGGGCACCGGGGAGCTGTTTTTT
CDR3aa: CASSPDSPGGTGELFF

v_gene: TRBV5-6
abundance: NA
d_gene: TRBD1
j_gene: TRBJ2-5
CDR3nt: TGTGCCAGCAGGGGACAGGGGAGGTCAGAGACCCAGTACTTC
CDR3aa: CASRGQGRSETQYF

v_gene: TRBV18
abundance: NA
d_gene: NA
j_gene: TRBJ1-4
CDR3nt: TGTGCCAGCTCACTGAGTCCAGGTCTGAATGAAAAACTGTTTTTT
CDR3aa: CASSLSPGLNEKLFF

v_gene: TRBV4-1
abundance: NA
d_gene: NA
j_gene: TRBJ1-2
CDR3nt: TGCGCCAGCAGCAACGACCCGGGACAAATTAACTATGGCTACACCTTC
CDR3aa: CASSNDPGQINYGYTF

v_gene: TRBV4-1
abundance: NA
d_gene: NA
j_gene: TRBJ2-1
CDR3nt: TGCGCCAGCAGCCAAGTGGGGGGACTTTCTTATAATGAGCAGTTCTTC
CDR3aa: CASSQVGGLSYNEQFF

v_gene: TRBV6-5
abundance: many
d_gene: NA
j_gene: TRBJ1-1
CDR3nt: TGTGCCAGCAGTACCTTAGGGGGTGTGAACACTGAAGCTTTCTTT
CDR3aa: CASSTLGGVNTEAFF

v_gene: TRBV20-1
abundance: once
d_gene: NA
j_gene: TRBJ1-3
CDR3nt: TGCAGTGCGGAAGATGGAAACACCATATATTTT
CDR3aa: CSAEDGNTIYF

v_gene: TRBV7-8
abundance: NA
d_gene: TRBD1
j_gene: TRBJ2-7
CDR3nt: TGTGCCAGCAGCTTAACCCGGGACAGGCACTACGAGCAGTACTTC
CDR3aa: CASSLTRDRHYEQYF

v_gene: TRBV25-1
abundance: NA
d_gene: TRBD1
j_gene: TRBJ1-6
CDR3nt: TGTGCCAGCAGTGAATTGGGACAGCGTCTCTCCTATAATTCACCCCTCCACTTT
CDR3aa: CASSELGQRLSYNSPLHF

v_gene: TRBV5-4
abundance: few
d_gene: NA
j_gene: TRBJ1-2
CDR3nt: TGTGCCAGCAGCTTTCGGCAGGGTCCGAGGGGCTACACCTTC
CDR3aa: CASSFRQGPRGYTF

v_gene: TRBV20-1
abundance: NA
d_gene: NA
j_gene: TRBJ1-1
CDR3nt: TGCAGTGCTAGACAGGTACTTGAAGCTTTCTTT
CDR3aa: CSARQVLEAFF

v_gene: TRBV6-5
abundance: NA
d_gene: TRBD1
j_gene: TRBJ2-1
CDR3nt: TGTGCCAGCACTCGGACAGGGAACAATGAGCAGTTCTTC
CDR3aa: CASTRTGNNEQFF

v_gene: TRBV7-2
abundance: NA
d_gene: NA
j_gene: TRBJ2-3
CDR3nt: TGTGCCAGCAGCTTCTCAATCGAAGATACGCAGTATTTT
CDR3aa: CASSFSIEDTQYF

v_gene: TRBV4-1
abundance: NA
d_gene: NA
j_gene: TRBJ2-2
CDR3nt: TGCGCCAGCAGCCGCACACAGGGTCCGGACACCGGGGAGCTGTTTTTT
CDR3aa: CASSRTQGPDTGELFF

v_gene: TRBV6-5
abundance: NA
d_gene: NA
j_gene: TRBJ1-4
CDR3nt: TGTGCCAGCAGTTACTCTCAGGGTCTGGAAAAACTGTTTTTT
CDR3aa: CASSYSQGLEKLFF

v_gene: TRBV11-2
abundance: NA
d_gene: NA
j_gene: TRBJ2-2
CDR3nt: TGTGCCAGCAGCTTAGAGGCGGGGGAGCTGTTTTTT
CDR3aa: CASSLEAGELFF

v_gene: TRBV12-3/TRBV12-4
abundance: NA
d_gene: TRBD1
j_gene: TRBJ2-7
CDR3nt: TGTGCCAGCAGGACAGGGGCTGGCTACGAGCAGTACTTC
CDR3aa: CASRTGAGYEQYF

v_gene: TRBV6-2/TRBV6-3
abundance: few
d_gene: NA
j_gene: TRBJ2-7
CDR3nt: TGTGCCAGCAGTTACTCTTCACAGTACGAGCAGTACTTC
CDR3aa: CASSYSSQYEQYF

v_gene: TRBV11-2
abundance: NA
d_gene: NA
j_gene: TRBJ2-7
CDR3nt: TGTGCCAGCAGCTTCAGGGAGGTCGGCTCCTACGAGCAGTACTTC
CDR3aa: CASSFREVGSYEQYF

v_gene: TRBV5-4
abundance: NA
d_gene: TRBD2
j_gene: TRBJ2-3
CDR3nt: TGTGCCAGCAGCACTGGGACTAGCCAAGCTGGCACAGATACGCAGTATTTT
CDR3aa: CASSTGTSQAGTDTQYF

v_gene: TRBV7-9
abundance: NA
d_gene: NA
j_gene: TRBJ1-1
CDR3nt: TGTGCCTCCACAGTGAACACTGAAGCTTTCTTT
CDR3aa: CASTVNTEAFF

v_gene: TRBV3-1/TRBV3-2
abundance: NA
d_gene: NA
j_gene: TRBJ1-2
CDR3nt: TGTGCCAGCAGCCCCCAAGGGTCGCGGGGGCCCAACTATGGCTACACCTTC
CDR3aa: CASSPQGSRGPNYGYTF

v_gene: TRBV29-1
abundance: NA
d_gene: TRBD1
j_gene: TRBJ1-5
CDR3nt: TGCAGCGTTGCCACAGGGGGCAATAGCAATCAGCCCCAGCATTTT
CDR3aa: CSVATGGNSNQPQHF

v_gene: TRBV15
abundance: NA
d_gene: NA
j_gene: TRBJ1-1
CDR3nt: TGTGCCACCAGCGATCATACAGGGAGGGACACTGAAGCTTTCTTT
CDR3aa: CATSDHTGRDTEAFF

v_gene: TRBV5-6
abundance: NA
d_gene: NA
j_gene: TRBJ2-1
CDR3nt: TGTGCCAGCACCCGGGGGGCAAACAATGAGCAGTTCTTC
CDR3aa: CASTRGANNEQFF

v_gene: TRBV24-1
abundance: NA
d_gene: NA
j_gene: TRBJ2-3
CDR3nt: TGTGCCACCAGTGATCAAGGACCGCCAGATACGCAGTATTTT
CDR3aa: CATSDQGPPDTQYF

v_gene: TRBV6-5
abundance: NA
d_gene: TRBD1
j_gene: TRBJ1-2
CDR3nt: TGTGCCAGCAGAGCCAACCCCGGACAGGCTTATGGCTACACCTTC
CDR3aa: CASRANPGQAYGYTF

v_gene: TRBV5-4
abundance: once
d_gene: TRBD2
j_gene: TRBJ2-5
CDR3nt: TGTGCCAGCAGCTTGGGGGCTAGCGGGTTCCAAGAGACCCAGTACTTC
CDR3aa: CASSLGASGFQETQYF

v_gene: TRBV3-1/TRBV3-2
abundance: NA
d_gene: NA
j_gene: TRBJ2-7
CDR3nt: TGTGCCAGCTCCATAGGCAGGTTTACCTACGAGCAGTACTTC
CDR3aa: CASSIGRFTYEQYF

v_gene: TRBV16
abundance: NA
d_gene: NA
j_gene: TRBJ2-1
CDR3nt: TGTGCCAGCAGCCAATATCGCGGAAGGGGATTCTTC
CDR3aa: CASSQYRGRGFF

v_gene: TRBV3-1/TRBV3-2
abundance: NA
d_gene: TRBD2
j_gene: TRBJ2-4
CDR3nt: TGTGCCGCAGGGAGCGGGACCAAAAACATTCAGTACTTC
CDR3aa: CAAGSGTKNIQYF

v_gene: TRBV6-1
abundance: NA
d_gene: TRBD2
j_gene: TRBJ2-1
CDR3nt: TGTGCCAGCAGTGATCGCGGGGGGAGTGAGCAGTTCTTC
CDR3aa: CASSDRGGSEQFF

v_gene: TRBV20-1
abundance: many
d_gene: TRBD2
j_gene: TRBJ2-7
CDR3nt: TGCAGTGCTCTAGCGGGGTACGAGCAGTACTTC
CDR3aa: CSALAGYEQYF

v_gene: TRBV5-6
abundance: NA
d_gene: TRBD2
j_gene: TRBJ2-3
CDR3nt: TGTGCCAGCGCAACTAGCGGGGGCACAGATACGCAGTATTTT
CDR3aa: CASATSGGTDTQYF

v_gene: TRBV5-4
abundance: NA
d_gene: NA
j_gene: TRBJ1-3
CDR3nt: TGTGCCAGCAGCAAGGGGGACACCATATATTTT
CDR3aa: CASSKGDTIYF

v_gene: TRBV5-1
abundance: NA
d_gene: TRBD1
j_gene: TRBJ1-6
CDR3nt: TGCGCCAGCAGCTTGAGAGGGGGCGGCCATTCACCCCTCCACTTT
CDR3aa: CASSLRGGGHSPLHF

v_gene: TRBV18
abundance: NA
d_gene: NA
j_gene: TRBJ1-6
CDR3nt: TGTGCCAGCTCACCCGGAGGGAGGGGAGGTAATTCACCCCTCCACTTT
CDR3aa: CASSPGGRGGNSPLHF

v_gene: TRBV5-1
abundance: NA
d_gene: TRBD1
j_gene: TRBJ1-1
CDR3nt: TGCGCCAGCAGCTTGGGGGGACAGGGGAACACTGAAGCTTTCTTT
CDR3aa: CASSLGGQGNTEAFF

v_gene: TRBV18
abundance: NA
d_gene: TRBD2
j_gene: TRBJ2-2
CDR3nt: TGTGCCAGCTCACCGTTAGCGGGGGGCCACACCGGGGAGCTGTTTTTT
CDR3aa: CASSPLAGGHTGELFF

v_gene: TRBV27
abundance: once
d_gene: NA
j_gene: TRBJ2-3
CDR3nt: TGTGCCAGCAGTTTGGGGATCTTTACAGATACGCAGTATTTT
CDR3aa: CASSLGIFTDTQYF

v_gene: TRBV19
abundance: NA
d_gene: TRBD1
j_gene: TRBJ1-1
CDR3nt: TGTGCCAGTAATCCGGGACAGGGGATCACTGAAGCTTTCTTT
CDR3aa: CASNPGQGITEAFF

v_gene: TRBV30
abundance: NA
d_gene: NA
j_gene: TRBJ1-6
CDR3nt: TGTGCCTGGAAAATGGCGTCCCTGTATAATTCACCCCTCCACTTT
CDR3aa: CAWKMASLYNSPLHF

v_gene: TRBV7-2
abundance: few
d_gene: NA
j_gene: TRBJ2-3
CDR3nt: TGTGCCAGCAGCTTCCCCTCTGTTACGCAGTATTTT
CDR3aa: CASSFPSVTQYF

v_gene: TRBV5-1
abundance: NA
d_gene: NA
j_gene: TRBJ2-3
CDR3nt: TGCGCCAGCAGGGGAACGTCCCGCTCCACAGATACGCAGTATTTT
CDR3aa: CASRGTSRSTDTQYF

v_gene: TRBV7-9
abundance: NA
d_gene: NA
j_gene: TRBJ1-2
CDR3nt: TGTGCCAGCAGCCTCGTTAGACCTAGGCTGAACTATGGCTACACCTTC
CDR3aa: CASSLVRPRLNYGYTF

v_gene: TRBV7-3
abundance: many
d_gene: NA
j_gene: TRBJ2-3
CDR3nt: TGTGCCAGCAGCTTAATGATTACAGATACGCAGTATTTT
CDR3aa: CASSLMITDTQYF

v_gene: TRBV21-1
abundance: NA
d_gene: NA
j_gene: TRBJ2-1
CDR3nt: TGTGCCAGCAGCAAAGCCGAGGGATTCGACTACAATGAGCAGTTCTTC
CDR3aa: CASSKAEGFDYNEQFF

v_gene: TRBV7-9
abundance: NA
d_gene: TRBD1
j_gene: TRBJ2-5
CDR3nt: TGTGCCAGCAGCTTGGACAGGACCCTTAGGGAGACCCAGTACTTC
CDR3aa: CASSLDRTLRETQYF

v_gene: TRBV7-9
abundance: NA
d_gene: NA
j_gene: TRBJ2-3
CDR3nt: TGTGCCACTGGGACAGCGGGAAGTAGCACAGATACGCAGTATTTT
CDR3aa: CATGTAGSSTDTQYF

v_gene: TRBV12-3/TRBV12-4
abundance: once
d_gene: NA
j_gene: TRBJ2-7
CDR3nt: TGTGCCAGCAGTTTAAACGGTCCGCCCGCCACCTCTTTC
CDR3aa: CASSLNGPPATSF

v_gene: TRBV15
abundance: few
d_gene: NA
j_gene: TRBJ1-2
CDR3nt: TGTGCCACCAGCAGAGATGGACGGACGGAGTGGGGCTACACCTTC
CDR3aa: CATSRDGRTEWGYTF

v_gene: TRBV30
abundance: NA
d_gene: TRBD1
j_gene: TRBJ1-1
CDR3nt: TGTGCCTGGCAAGGACAGGGAGGAACTGAAGCTTTCTTT
CDR3aa: CAWQGQGGTEAFF

v_gene: TRBV24-1
abundance: NA
d_gene: NA
j_gene: TRBJ1-1
CDR3nt: TGTGCCACCAGTGAACCCCGCGGCTTGGCCCCTGAAGCTTTCTTT
CDR3aa: CATSEPRGLAPEAFF

v_gene: TRBV3-1/TRBV3-2
abundance: NA
d_gene: NA
j_gene: TRBJ2-7
CDR3nt: TGTGCCAGCAGCCATGCCCCGGGAGAGCAGTACTTC
CDR3aa: CASSHAPGEQYF

v_gene: TRBV7-9
abundance: NA
d_gene: TRBD1
j_gene: TRBJ1-4
CDR3nt: TGTGCCAGCAGCTTAGGAGCAGGGGGAGAAAAACTGTTTTTT
CDR3aa: CASSLGAGGEKLFF